This is a list of T cell receptor beta chains from one sample in a study of T cell responses to AZD1222 COVID-19 vaccine. Using immunoSEQ multiplex PCR, the repertoire was profiled, and TCRdb retains in-frame clones only, with some absent. The table records 110,000 to 150,000 clones, almost 90% of them present only once. The starting material was peripheral blood, obtained on day 0 of AZD1222 vaccination. These receptors originate from an adult in good health. The conserved cysteine and the conserved F or W are not part of the CDR3 here. D genes are given only for firm matches. Not every row has a clone size; where given, it reads once, few, many or a size class.

V: TRBV6-2/TRBV6-3
J: TRBJ1-2
D: NA
size: NA
CDR3: ASSYMERILHYGYT

V: TRBV2
J: TRBJ2-1
D: NA
size: NA
CDR3: ASSEEVVINEQF

V: TRBV3-1/TRBV3-2
J: TRBJ1-1
D: NA
size: NA
CDR3: ASSQVGITEAF

V: TRBV19
J: TRBJ2-7
D: NA
size: once
CDR3: ASSSRRYEQY

V: TRBV14
J: TRBJ2-2
D: NA
size: once
CDR3: ASSQDIRGAGELF

V: TRBV9
J: TRBJ2-7
D: NA
size: NA
CDR3: ASSRDLLTYEQY

V: TRBV4-2
J: TRBJ1-5
D: NA
size: NA
CDR3: ASSQDRQGGLSGQPQH

V: TRBV27
J: TRBJ2-7
D: TRBD2
size: NA
CDR3: ASSWSGRSYEQY

V: TRBV6-5
J: TRBJ2-3
D: TRBD1
size: NA
CDR3: ASRKEQGAGYTQY

V: TRBV29-1
J: TRBJ1-2
D: NA
size: NA
CDR3: SVAGISNYGYT

V: TRBV10-3
J: TRBJ2-1
D: NA
size: NA
CDR3: AISESQHEQF

V: TRBV24-1
J: TRBJ2-7
D: NA
size: NA
CDR3: ATSQGYEQY

V: TRBV10-3
J: TRBJ2-2
D: NA
size: NA
CDR3: AISEPGHGTGELF

V: TRBV6-5
J: TRBJ1-2
D: NA
size: NA
CDR3: ASSPPYGGLGYT

V: TRBV7-8
J: TRBJ2-2
D: TRBD1
size: once
CDR3: ASSLKGALVHLKEKMAGELF

V: TRBV5-5
J: TRBJ2-3
D: NA
size: NA
CDR3: ASSLLGESDTQY

V: TRBV12-3/TRBV12-4
J: TRBJ1-2
D: NA
size: NA
CDR3: ASSLSNNYGYT

V: TRBV19
J: TRBJ2-3
D: TRBD2
size: NA
CDR3: ASSILAGGPDTQY

V: TRBV9
J: TRBJ2-1
D: TRBD1
size: NA
CDR3: ASSPRDSRPHEQF

V: TRBV6-2/TRBV6-3
J: TRBJ1-3
D: TRBD1
size: NA
CDR3: ASSSRQGSGNTIY

V: TRBV27
J: TRBJ2-1
D: TRBD2
size: NA
CDR3: ASSSWTSGSQGEF

V: TRBV7-8
J: TRBJ1-5
D: NA
size: NA
CDR3: ASSSLQGMLNQPQH

V: TRBV7-8
J: TRBJ1-5
D: NA
size: NA
CDR3: ASSLGARGLQPQH

V: TRBV11-3
J: TRBJ2-1
D: NA
size: NA
CDR3: ASSAPDYNEQF

V: TRBV7-9
J: TRBJ2-7
D: NA
size: NA
CDR3: ASSPQSYEQY

V: TRBV3-1/TRBV3-2
J: TRBJ2-3
D: NA
size: NA
CDR3: ASSQGADTQY

V: TRBV28
J: TRBJ2-1
D: NA
size: NA
CDR3: ASSSSGAGEGEQF

V: TRBV6-2/TRBV6-3
J: TRBJ2-1
D: NA
size: NA
CDR3: ASSYSTEGSSYNEQF

V: TRBV18
J: TRBJ1-1
D: NA
size: NA
CDR3: ASSPHPQGSGTEAF

V: TRBV4-3
J: TRBJ2-2
D: TRBD2
size: NA
CDR3: ASSQEGLAGNRGELF

V: TRBV2
J: TRBJ1-5
D: TRBD1
size: NA
CDR3: ASSKRDRNQPQH